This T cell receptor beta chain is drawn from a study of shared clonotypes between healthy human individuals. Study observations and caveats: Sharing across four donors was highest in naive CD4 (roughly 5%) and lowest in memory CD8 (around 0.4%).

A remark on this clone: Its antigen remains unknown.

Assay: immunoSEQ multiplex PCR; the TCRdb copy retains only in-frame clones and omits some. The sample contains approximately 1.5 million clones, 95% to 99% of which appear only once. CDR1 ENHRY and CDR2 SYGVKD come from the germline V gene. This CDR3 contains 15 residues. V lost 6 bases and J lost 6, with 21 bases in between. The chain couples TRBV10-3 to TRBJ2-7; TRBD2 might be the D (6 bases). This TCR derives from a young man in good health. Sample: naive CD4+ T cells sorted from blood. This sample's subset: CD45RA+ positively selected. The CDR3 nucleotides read TGTGCCATCAGCGAACCCGGGGGAAGCGACTCCGAGCAGTACTTC. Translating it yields CAISEPGGSDSEQYF.